This T cell receptor beta chain was found in a study of blood T cell repertoires in COVID-19. Study at large: T cells, B-cell-depleted T cells, or PBMCs supplied cDNA or gDNA.

The CDR3 spans 15 residues. CDR1 and CDR2 (germline): SGHTA, FQGNSA. Deletions cut 1 base from V and 8 bases from J, with 14 bases between. Method: immunoSEQ multiplex PCR; TCRdb's copy keeps in-frame clones and lacks some. The sample has nearly 350,000 clones; around 82% are singletons. This clone was detected only a few times. J is TRBJ1-4 and V is TRBV7-2; D unresolved. The source is a man aged 25 to 40 with active or convalescent COVID-19. What was sequenced was peripheral blood. The CDR3 DNA sequence: TGTGCCAGCAGCTTAGAGGGCAGCTCGGGGGAAAAACTGTTTTTT. Its protein product is CASSLEGSSGEKLFF.